What follows is one TCR beta chain and its context. Its antigen target is currently unknown. No base qualities exist here, and no much larger clone lies one base off it. The V and J ends are trimmed by 4 bases and 5 bases, leaving 8 bases between them. The CDR3 holds 12 amino acids from the cysteine to the phenylalanine. Kept here is only the CDR3 DNA, which spans 36 bases and is read in frame from base 1. As encoded in the germline V gene, CDR1 is SNHLY while CDR2 is FYNNEI. The sample is drawn from a study of T cell responses to AZD1222 COVID-19 vaccine (dated by TCRdb to the early 2020s). About the investigation overall: AZD1222 recipients whose second dose came at about 4 weeks and those whose second dose came at about 12 weeks were combined into one group, since spike-specific TCR depth and breadth did not differ between the two schedules. Trial participants were enrolled by age into 18-55, 56-69 and 70-plus year subgroups, with approximately 150, 28 and 58 TCR-sequenced participants respectively. A total of about 230 trial participants underwent TCR sequencing, of whom some 210 received two doses of AZD1222 and approximately 25 received two doses of the MenACWY control vaccine. The full study reports these points: Spike-specific TCR breadth and depth rose significantly after two AZD1222 doses compared with day 0 and with MenACWY recipients. Because no samples from the day 14 peak response were available, repertoires could be characterized only after the peak T cell response. Reportedly, close to half of the unique spike-specific TCRs recognized epitopes lying outside the regions that are mutated in the B.1.351 and B.1.1.7 variants. The whole spike protein was spanned by vaccine-associated CD4 TCRs, and dominant responses were seen in regions 160-218 and 743-854. In the small 56-69-year group, the increase in depth fell short of significance, most likely because of low power. Participants were mostly white British, with more females than males. The authors suggested clonal diversity may have been underestimated. Conclusions about previously exposed vaccinees were limited because only six AZD1222 recipients were SARS-CoV-2 seropositive at baseline.

The time point label, read with the paper, signifies: baseline before first vaccination. Vaccinee samples came from UK trials COV001 and COV002, including a single-blind randomized controlled phase 2/3 trial of AZD1222 (ChAdOx1 nCoV-19) in healthy adults. Trial participant PBMC samples were collected at day 0 and day 28 after the second dose for TCRbeta chain sequencing. The CDR3 regions of human TCRbeta chains were subjected to immunosequencing. Regarding the original processing steps: Repertoire TCRs were checked for matches against a reference library of SARS-CoV-2-specific TCRs that had been generated using the MIRA antigen-specificity platform. Breadth was defined as the fraction of unique TCRs that were SARS-CoV-2-associated, and depth was defined as the fraction of total T cells that were SARS-CoV-2-associated. Each spike-specific TCR was assigned to its reactive spike region and to a CD4 or CD8 class using the MIRA data. Log10-transformed breadth and depth values were compared by one-way ANOVA with Sidak's multiple comparisons tests. TCRdb holds this immuneACCESS table with in-frame rearrangements only. Some clones are missing; in checked studies, unresolved V genes explain under half, and the rest has no known cause. That table is the source of V, J and clone size, and D and trimming were worked out from the DNA. The table for this sample lists approximately 110,000 clones; approximately 89% of them were counted only once. Of the sample, about 5% is held by the ten largest clones.

The clonotype comes from an adult in good health. Sequenced material: peripheral blood, taken on day 0 of AZD1222 vaccination. The chain employs TRBV2 and TRBJ1-2, with no confidently assigned D gene. This receptor has the CDR3 CASSGAGYGYTF. The DNA sequence reads TGTGCCAGCAGTGGGGCAGGTTATGGCTACACCTTC.